This T cell receptor (beta chain) was identified in a study of blood T cells in healthy people across ages. Each sample provided at least 6 micrograms of extracted total RNA. This clonotype occurred a few times. Losses at the gene ends were 7 bases for V and 5 bases for J; bases not matched to a gene: 10. This CDR3 contains 15 residues. Germline V gene lookup returns CDR1 SGHRS and CDR2 YFSETQ. Then a second PCR, running about 6 to 11 cycles, was carried out with a sample-barcoded 5' primer and a J-beta primer mix. Researchers report that a template-switch adaptor with 12 random nucleotides tagged each cDNA molecule. The yield of each sample was at least 2.5 million CDR3-containing paired-end reads. TCRdb re-called the 5' RACE reads with MiXCR, one entry per CDR3 protein. The data show about 1.6 million distinct CDR3 sequences, with approximately 32% seen just once and approximately 10% held by the top ten.

The specimen sequenced was blood. The J gene is TRBJ2-1, the V gene TRBV5-1; 9 bases line up with TRBD1. This sequence was found in a woman aged 25 to 45 in good health. The chain's CDR3 is CASAFGTGPNNEQFF. In DNA form, the CDR3 reads TGCGCCAGCGCTTTCGGGACAGGGCCGAACAATGAGCAGTTCTTC.